The 25 T cell receptor beta chains given below trace back to one sample, sequenced in a study of blood T cell repertoires in COVID-19 (TCRdb year 2020). To prepare the library, the immunoSEQ multiplex PCR assay was applied. Sourced from immuneACCESS, this table was stored by TCRdb with only in-frame sequences that have V and J called. A share of the clones is absent; for the studies checked, an unresolved V gene accounts for under half, and the remainder has no known explanation. The sample data list more than 65,000 clones, and roughly 79% of these were observed just once. The biggest ten clones account for around 47% of the sample. Sequencing was done on a sample of peripheral blood. The receptors originated from a human donor in a cohort sampled during active COVID-19.

Here the CDR3 reads CASSEAAYHTEAFF. CDR3 nucleotides: TGTGCCAGCAGTGAAGCTGCCTATCACACTGAAGCTTTCTTT. V and J are TRBV6-1 and TRBJ1-1; D is ambiguous. V was trimmed by 0 bases and J by 3 bases, leaving 8 bases between them. CDR1 and CDR2 (germline): MNHNS, SASEGT. CDR3 length equals 14 residues.

The chain is built from TRBV27 and TRBJ2-7; 9 bases agree with TRBD1. The V gene's germline CDR1 is MNHEY and CDR2 SMNVEV (reference sequence). The CDR3 contains 15 residues. V shed 1 base, J shed 5 bases, and the junction held 6 bases outside the gene matches. The CDR3 DNA reads TGTGCCAGCAGTTTATTGGGACAGGGCGTCCACGAGCAGTACTTC. Encoded protein: CASSLLGQGVHEQYF.

This clone was observed a single time. The V and J genes are TRBV28 and TRBJ2-2, with 8 bases aligning to TRBD2. V dropped 3 bases and J dropped 6; count of bases not matched to a gene: 6. This CDR3 comprises 15 residues. In germline, CDR1 is MDHEN, CDR2 SYDVKM. CDR3 coding DNA: TGTGCCAGCAGTTTCCTTGGACTAGCCCCCGGGGAGCTGTTTTTT. As protein: CASSFLGLAPGELFF.

The chain employs TRBV5-1 and TRBJ2-1, with 11 bases matching TRBD2. The length of the CDR3 is 15 residues. Germline V gene sequence: CDR1 SGHRS, CDR2 YFSETQ. J was trimmed by 10 bases and V by 4 bases; bases with no gene match: 10. CDR3: CASSPTLAGEGEQFF. The DNA for the CDR3 is TGCGCCAGCAGCCCAACACTAGCGGGGGAAGGGGAGCAGTTCTTC.

This sequence joins TRBV16 and TRBJ1-5; D unresolved. The germline gives CDR1 KGHSY, CDR2 FQNENV. Trimming shortened V by 0 bases and J by 0 bases, and 6 bases separated the two germline ends. CDR3 length: 15 residues. In DNA, the CDR3 is TGTGCCAGCAGCCAATCATTCTATAGCAATCAGCCCCAGCATTTT. Its translation: CASSQSFYSNQPQHF.

This chain links TRBV12-3 or TRBV12-4 with TRBJ1-1; TRBD1 agrees at 9 bases. This CDR3 region has 12 residues. Trimming took 6 bases from V and 10 from J; bases not matched to a gene: 6. The CDR3 nucleotides read TGTGCCAGCAGAATAGGACAGGGGACAGCTTTCTTT. This sequence encodes CASRIGQGTAFF.

The chain uses TRBV27 and TRBJ2-1; TRBD1 agrees at 8 bases. V gave up 6 bases and J gave up 0 bases; unmatched junction bases: 16. Looked up from germline, CDR1 is MNHEY and CDR2 is SMNVEV (reference sequence). CDR3 size: 19 residues. CDR3 nucleotide sequence: TGTGCCAGCAGGACCGACAGGGGAATCCCCTATGGCTCCTACAATGAGCAGTTCTTC. It specifies CASRTDRGIPYGSYNEQFF.

This clone appeared once. CDR3 in DNA: TGTGCCAGCAGTTCAACTAGCGGGCCGCTAGGGACCCAGTACTTC. This codes for CASSSTSGPLGTQYF. The V gene is TRBV27, the J gene TRBJ2-5, with 9 bases fitting TRBD2. This CDR3 is 15 amino acids long. The V gene's germline CDR1 is MNHEY and CDR2 SMNVEV (reference sequence). With 4 bases clipped from V and 7 bases from J, the junction kept 10 bases outside the gene matches.

The chain combines TRBV7-8 with TRBJ2-5; 7 nucleotides align to TRBD2. This CDR3 region has 14 residues. CDR1 is SGHVS, CDR2 FQNEAQ, per germline. Trimming cost V 6 bases and J 5 bases; bases outside gene matches: 9. CDR3 protein: CASSSWTRVETQYF. The CDR3 bases are TGTGCCAGCAGTTCCTGGACTAGAGTGGAGACCCAGTACTTC. Drawing the rest from reference TRBV7-8 and TRBJ2-5, the complete variable domain is GAGVSQSPRYKVAKRGQDVALRCDPISGHVSLFWYQQALGQGPEFLTYFQNEAQLDKSGLPSDRFFAERPEGSVSTLKIQRTQQEDSAVYLCASSSWTRVETQYFGPGTRLLVL.

This chain connects TRBV13 to TRBJ2-3; 7 nucleotides line up with TRBD2. Looked up from germline, CDR1 is PRHDT and CDR2 is FYEKMQ (reference sequence). The J segment lost 4 bases and the V segment lost 2 bases, leaving 3 bases of the junction unmatched. The CDR3 length is 14 residues. The CDR3, as DNA: TGTGCCAGCAGCTTAAGGCGGGAGCCAGATACGCAGTATTTT. Residues: CASSLRREPDTQYF.

V is TRBV5-1 and J is TRBJ1-4, with TRBD1 as a possible D gene (6 bases). Germline V gives CDR1 SGHRS, CDR2 YFSETQ. The CDR3 is 15 amino acids. The V end was cut by 0 bases, the J end by 8 bases, with 14 bases between. This chain's CDR3 is CASSLAGGAQEKLFF. The CDR3 nucleotides read TGCGCCAGCAGCTTGGCCGGGGGGGCGCAGGAAAAACTGTTTTTT. Full variable domain (missing parts from reference TRBV5-1 and TRBJ1-4): KAGVTQTPRYLIKTRGQQVTLSCSPISGHRSVSWYQQTPGQGLQFLFEYFSETQRNKGNFPGRFSGRQFSNSRSEMNVSTLELGDSALYLCASSLAGGAQEKLFFGSGTQLSVL.

The V call is TRBV7-8, the J call TRBJ2-7, with D tentatively TRBD1 (5 bases). Per germline, CDR1 SGHVS and CDR2 FQNEAQ. V was clipped by 5 bases and J by 4 bases, with 15 bases between them. CDR3 length: 14 residues. This chain's CDR3 is CASSPPGFRYEQYF. CDR3 coding DNA: TGTGCCAGCAGCCCCCCAGGGTTCCGATACGAGCAGTACTTC. Full variable domain (rest looked up from reference TRBV7-8 and TRBJ2-7): GAGVSQSPRYKVAKRGQDVALRCDPISGHVSLFWYQQALGQGPEFLTYFQNEAQLDKSGLPSDRFFAERPEGSVSTLKIQRTQQEDSAVYLCASSPPGFRYEQYFGPGTRLTVT.

This chain connects TRBV28 to TRBJ2-5; no definite D call. Trimming left V 7 bases short and J 5 bases short, with 11 bases between. The CDR3 runs to 12 residues. The germline gives CDR1 MDHEN, CDR2 SYDVKM. DNA of the CDR3: TGTGCCAGCAAAGACCAGGCGGAGACCCAGTACTTC. Translating it yields CASKDQAETQYF. The variable domain in full, completed from reference TRBV28 and TRBJ2-5, reads DVKVTQSSRYLVKRTGEKVFLECVQDMDHENMFWYRQDPGLGLRLIYFSYDVKMKEKGDIPEGYSVSREKKERFSLILESASTNQTSMYLCASKDQAETQYFGPGTRLLVL.

The sample holds a few counts of this clone. This chain joins TRBV6-5 and TRBJ1-2; 10 nucleotides agree with TRBD1. V dropped 5 bases and J dropped 8; count of bases not matched to a gene: 5. Germline V gene data show CDR1 as MNHEY and CDR2 as SVGAGI. The length of the CDR3 is 13 residues. The CDR3 DNA follows: TGTGCCAGCAGTCATGACAGGGGGCTCGGCTACACCTTC. It translates to CASSHDRGLGYTF.

The chain links TRBV5-1 to TRBJ2-1; 11 positions agree with TRBD2. The V segment lost 0 bases and the J segment 10 bases; nucleotides outside the gene matches: 6. Germline loops: CDR1 SGHRS, CDR2 YFSETQ. The CDR3 covers 15 residues. The CDR3 loop reads CASSLGLAGRGEQFF. The CDR3 nucleotides are TGCGCCAGCAGCTTGGGACTAGCGGGAAGAGGCGAGCAGTTCTTC.

V usage is TRBV11-3 and J usage is TRBJ2-1, with D tentatively TRBD2 (5 bases). The CDR3 sequence is 15 residues long. The germline CDR1 and CDR2 sequences are SGHNT and YENEEA. V lost 6 bases and J lost 8, with 20 bases in between. The CDR3 reads CASSLVVGAVHEQFF. Written as DNA, the CDR3 is TGTGCCAGCAGTCTAGTGGTGGGAGCAGTGCATGAGCAGTTCTTC.

The sample holds one count of this clone. The chain joins TRBV30 to TRBJ1-1, with a possible D match to TRBD1 (5 bases). Germline lookup yields CDR1 GTSNPN and CDR2 SVGIG (reference sequence). This CDR3 has 13 residues. Trimming removed 3 bases from V and 0 bases from J, with 8 bases in between. The CDR3 DNA reads as TGTGCCTGGAGGAGACAGTTGAACACTGAAGCTTTCTTT. It encodes CAWRRQLNTEAFF. Supplemented by reference TRBV30 and TRBJ1-1, the full variable domain reads SQTIHQWPATLVQPVGSPLSLECTVEGTSNPNLYWYRQAAGRGLQLLFYSVGIGQISSEVPQNLSASRPQDRQFILSSKKLLLSDSGFYLCAWRRQLNTEAFFGQGTRLTVV.

The V gene is TRBV2, the J gene TRBJ2-7; D ambiguous. Germline lookup yields CDR1 SNHLY and CDR2 FYNNEI. Trimming stripped 4 bases from V and 5 bases from J, with 6 bases between. CDR3 length: 11 amino acids. The CDR3 region has the DNA TGTGCCAGCAGTGCAGGTGACGAGCAGTACTTC. As protein: CASSAGDEQYF. Using reference TRBV2 and TRBJ2-7 for the parts outside the CDR3, the full variable domain is EPEVTQTPSHQVTQMGQEVILRCVPISNHLYFYWYRQILGQKVEFLVSFYNNEISEKSEIFDDQFSVERPDGSNFTLKIRSTKLEDSAMYFCASSAGDEQYFGPGTRLTVT.

The chain joins TRBV5-4 to TRBJ1-6; D might be TRBD1 (5 bases). The CDR3 extends over 15 amino acids. Germline V CDR1 and CDR2: SGHNT, YYREEE (reference sequence). V was trimmed by 4 bases and J by 8 bases, leaving 16 bases between them. The CDR3 sequence is CASSMGTSRDSPLHF. CDR3 DNA: TGTGCCAGCAGCATGGGGACTTCCCGGGATTCACCCCTCCACTTT. The whole variable domain, remainder taken from reference TRBV5-4 and TRBJ1-6, is ETGVTQSPTHLIKTRGQQVTLRCSSQSGHNTVSWYQQALGQGPQFIFQYYREEENGRGNFPPRFSGLQFPNYSSELNVNALELDDSALYLCASSMGTSRDSPLHFGNGTRLTVT.

This clone was seen once. The chain recombines TRBV10-3 with TRBJ2-1; 7 positions match TRBD1. Germline V CDR1 and CDR2: ENHRY, SYGVKD. J was trimmed by 4 bases and V by 0 bases; bases with no gene match: 6. The CDR3 runs to 16 residues. CDR3 DNA sequence: TGTGCCATCAGTGAGTCTCGTAGGGGGCGATACAATGAGCAGTTCTTC. Translating it yields CAISESRRGRYNEQFF.

The rearrangement links TRBV19 to TRBJ2-1; TRBD2 agrees at 7 bases. The germline V gene has CDR1 LNHDA and CDR2 SQIVND (reference sequence). The V and J ends lost 8 bases and 6 bases, in that order; junction bases with no gene match: 13. The CDR3 has 15 amino acids. CDR3 sequence reads: CASSGALAVSNEQFF. The CDR3 nucleotides are TGTGCCAGTTCGGGCGCGCTAGCGGTCTCCAATGAGCAGTTCTTC.

V and J are TRBV29-1 and TRBJ2-1; the D is unclear. Germline CDR1 and CDR2: SQVTM and ANQGSEA. V lost 2 bases to trimming and J lost 0 bases, with 14 bases between them. The CDR3 spans 16 residues. Written as DNA, the CDR3 is TGCAGCGTTGAAAACCATCGAGTAAGCTCCTACAATGAGCAGTTCTTC. Its translation is CSVENHRVSSYNEQFF.

The genes are TRBV6-1 and TRBJ1-6; a weak D match, TRBD1 (5 bases). Germline lookup yields CDR1 MNHNS and CDR2 SASEGT. The CDR3 loop spans 18 amino acids. The ends were cut back, 3 bases at V and 10 bases at J, with 25 bases in the middle. CDR3 amino acids: CASSETPMLWGQYSPLHF. The DNA of the CDR3 is TGTGCCAGCAGTGAGACCCCGATGCTGTGGGGCCAATACTCACCCCTCCACTTT.

This clone is a singleton in its sample. This sequence joins TRBV6-5 and TRBJ2-2; maybe TRBD1 (5 bases). V lost 0 bases and J 1 base, leaving 6 bases between the germline ends. CDR1 is MNHEY and CDR2 is SVGAGI in the germline V gene. This CDR3 has 15 residues. CDR3 sequence (DNA): TGTGCCAGCAGTTACTCGCAGGGGAACACCGGGGAGCTGTTTTTT. This sequence encodes CASSYSQGNTGELFF.

The gene calls are TRBV29-1 and TRBJ2-1; 13 bases match TRBD2. Trimming at V came to 7 bases and at J to 4 bases, leaving 4 bases not matched to a gene. There are 14 residues in the CDR3. Per the germline V gene, CDR1 is SQVTM and CDR2 is ANQGSEA. CDR3 bases: TGCAGCGGGGGACTAGCGGGGCTATACAATGAGCAGTTCTTC. Its protein product is CSGGLAGLYNEQFF.